These 27 T cell receptor beta chains originate from one sample sequenced in a study of beta chain features in type 1 diabetes (dated by TCRdb to 2016 to 2019). The receptor library was made with the immunoSEQ multiplex PCR assay. All of the isolated RNA was reverse transcribed with the High Capacity cDNA Reverse Transcription Kit, so expressed TCRB transcripts were sequenced. The clones in this table, taken by TCRdb from immuneACCESS, are in-frame only. Not every clone is retained; where verified, under half of the shortfall comes from an unresolved V gene, and the cause of the rest is unknown. This sample has 450,000 to 600,000 clones in its table, and 25% to 35% of those were observed once. 0.05% to 0.07% of the sample goes to the ten largest clones. Sequenced sample: naive CD4+ T cells from blood. Reading the label with the study, this specimen's cell subset or site is: true naive CD4+ T cells. All receptors derive from a man aged 18-30 years in good health.

The J gene is TRBJ1-1, the V gene TRBV14; D remains unclear. This CDR3 contains 12 residues. Germline assignment: CDR1 SGHDN and CDR2 FVKESK. V shed 0 bases and J shed 5 bases, with 4 bases lying between them. CDR3 nucleotide sequence: TGTGCCAGCAGCCAAGATCGGACTGAAGCTTTCTTT. Protein: CASSQDRTEAFF.

The sample holds one count of this clone. The V call is TRBV28, the J call TRBJ2-2; D is perhaps TRBD1 (6 bases). In germline, CDR1 is MDHEN, CDR2 SYDVKM. The CDR3 is 14 residues long. The V end lost 5 bases, the J end lost 4 bases, and 11 bases lay between the germline ends. CDR3 in amino acids: CASSVTGPTGELFF. CDR3 bases: TGTGCCAGCAGTGTTACAGGGCCCACCGGGGAGCTGTTTTTT.

The gene calls are TRBV7-2 and TRBJ2-7; TRBD2 agrees at 7 bases. Trimming at V came to 5 bases and at J to 3 bases, leaving 10 bases not matched to a gene. The CDR3 extends over 15 amino acids. CDR1 is SGHTA and CDR2 is FQGNSA in the germline V gene. CDR3 sequence (DNA): TGTGCCAGCAGCAGACCGGGACTAATGAACTACGAGCAGTACTTC. Its translation: CASSRPGLMNYEQYF.

This chain links TRBV4-1 with TRBJ2-3; 10 bases fit TRBD1. V lost 2 bases to trimming and J lost 5 bases; unmatched junction nucleotides: 7. CDR3 size: 16 residues. In germline, CDR1 is MGHRA, CDR2 YSYEKL. The CDR3: CASSQPRQGARDTQYF. The CDR3 nucleotides read TGCGCCAGCAGCCAACCTAGACAGGGGGCGCGAGATACGCAGTATTTT.

The genes are TRBV5-1 and TRBJ2-3; 7 nucleotides line up with TRBD2. J was trimmed by 2 bases and V by 2 bases; bases with no gene match: 11. The CDR3 has 17 residues. The germline V gene has CDR1 SGHRS and CDR2 YFSETQ. CDR3 amino acids: CASSFVFLADFTDTQYF. CDR3 nucleotide sequence: TGCGCCAGCAGCTTTGTCTTCCTAGCGGATTTCACAGATACGCAGTATTTT.

The chain joins TRBV7-9 to TRBJ2-7, with a weak D call TRBD2 (5 bases). Per the germline V gene, CDR1 is SEHNR and CDR2 is FQNEAQ (reference sequence). The CDR3 spans 13 residues. Trimming removed 6 bases at V and 3 bases at J, with 12 bases between. CDR3 residues: CASRQHEGYEQYF. The CDR3 coding sequence is TGTGCCAGCAGGCAGCATGAGGGCTACGAGCAGTACTTC.

This clone was seen only a few times. The chain recombines TRBV4-2 with TRBJ2-5; 7 nucleotides align to TRBD1. With V trimmed by 2 bases and J by 4 bases, 10 bases remained unmatched. The CDR3 is 16 residues long. CDR1 LGHNA and CDR2 YNFKEQ come from the germline V gene. CDR3 sequence reads: CASSQFVDRAGETQYF. For the CDR3, the DNA is TGTGCCAGCAGCCAATTCGTAGACAGGGCCGGAGAGACCCAGTACTTC.

The table lists this clone with a few counts. The rearrangement uses TRBV9 and TRBJ2-7; 7 bases align to TRBD1. Germline assignment: CDR1 SGDLS and CDR2 YYNGEE. The CDR3 sequence is 13 residues long. V gave up 4 bases and J gave up 6 bases; unmatched junction bases: 7. The CDR3 reads CASSTTRDSEQYF. CDR3 coding DNA: TGTGCCAGCAGCACAACAAGGGACAGCGAGCAGTACTTC.

V usage is TRBV7-2 and J usage is TRBJ2-1; D might be TRBD2 (6 bases). Trimming removed 0 bases at V and 10 bases at J, with 7 bases between. CDR3 length: 12 amino acids. Germline CDR1 and CDR2: SGHTA and FQGNSA. The CDR3, as DNA: TGTGCCAGCAGCTTAGCGGGACTCGAGCAGTTCTTC. Amino acid sequence: CASSLAGLEQFF.

J is TRBJ2-5 and V is TRBV29-1, with 8 bases matching TRBD2. Germline CDR1 reads SQVTM; CDR2 reads ANQGSEA. CDR3 length: 16 residues. The V and J ends lost 3 bases and 2 bases, in that order; junction bases with no gene match: 11. Here the CDR3 DNA reads TGCAGCGTTGAGGGAGAGCGGGAGAAGGGGCAAGAGACCCAGTACTTC. Its protein product is CSVEGEREKGQETQYF. Complete variable domain (other parts from reference TRBV29-1 and TRBJ2-5): SAVISQKPSRDICQRGTSLTIQCQVDSQVTMMFWYRQQPGQSLTLIATANQGSEATYESGFVIDKFPISRPNLTFSTLTVSNMSPEDSSIYLCSVEGEREKGQETQYFGPGTRLLVL.

The chain joins TRBV7-9 to TRBJ2-5, with D unresolved. CDR3 size: 16 residues. V was clipped by 5 bases and J by 0 bases, with 16 bases between them. The germline V gene has CDR1 SEHNR and CDR2 FQNEAQ (reference sequence). CDR3 nucleotides: TGTGCCAGCAGCGATACCCGGACGGCTTACCAAGAGACCCAGTACTTC. It codes for CASSDTRTAYQETQYF.

The table lists this clone with a few counts. Other DNA sequences of this sample code for an identical CDR3. The chain is built from TRBV5-1 and TRBJ2-5; D uncertain. This CDR3 spans 12 amino acids. V dropped 0 bases and J dropped 2 bases, with 2 bases sitting between them. The germline V gene encodes CDR1 SGHRS and CDR2 YFSETQ. The CDR3 DNA reads as TGCGCCAGCAGCTTGGCTCAAGAGACCCAGTACTTC. Translating gives CASSLAQETQYF.

Of note for this clone: One end of the junction varies from germline; a read error may be responsible. The chain uses TRBV7-7 and TRBJ2-1; D may be TRBD1 or TRBD2 (6 bases each). CDR1 is SSHAT and CDR2 is FNYEAQ in the germline V gene (reference sequence). This CDR3 region has 15 residues. CDR3 amino acids: CASSFRLGGNNEQFF. The CDR3 nucleotides read TGTGCTAGCAGCTTCCGACTAGGGGGTAACAATGAGCAGTTCTTC.

The rearrangement links TRBV28 to TRBJ2-4, with 10 nucleotides matching TRBD1. The germline V gene encodes CDR1 MDHEN and CDR2 SYDVKM. The CDR3 has 15 residues. Trimming took 5 bases from V and 7 from J; bases not matched to a gene: 8. The DNA for the CDR3 is TGTGCCAGCAGTCCCCACGGACAGGGGGAGAACATTCAGTACTTC. Its translation: CASSPHGQGENIQYF.

V is TRBV27 and J is TRBJ1-2, with D uncertain. V was shortened by 6 bases and J by 6 bases, with 17 bases between the two germline ends. The CDR3 runs 14 residues. Per the germline V gene, CDR1 is MNHEY and CDR2 is SMNVEV (reference sequence). The CDR3 sequence is CASRPAGSFHGYTF. The CDR3 nucleotides read TGTGCCAGCAGACCCGCCGGCAGCTTCCATGGCTACACCTTC.

Details on this clone: Other DNA sequences within the sample encode an identical CDR3. V is TRBV20-1 and J is TRBJ2-7; D unclear. The V end lost 1 base, the J end lost 4 bases, and 5 bases lay between the germline ends. The germline V gene has CDR1 DFQATT and CDR2 SNEGSKA (reference sequence). The CDR3 is made up of 11 amino acids. In nucleotides, the CDR3 is TGCAGTGCTAGAGGTCCTTACGAGCAGTACTTC. It is translated as CSARGPYEQYF.

A few counts support this clone. V usage is TRBV29-1 and J usage is TRBJ2-3; tentatively, D is TRBD2 (6 bases). CDR1 SQVTM and CDR2 ANQGSEA come from the germline V gene. CDR3 length: 13 residues. V was cut by 6 bases and J by 1 base, with 11 bases left in between. CDR3 DNA sequence: TGCAGCGTAAGACCGGGGGGCACAGATACGCAGTATTTT. The encoded protein is CSVRPGGTDTQYF.

This clone has just a few counts. The chain combines TRBV30 with TRBJ1-1; weak D call: TRBD1 (6 bases). The CDR3 is 15 residues long. Germline-derived CDR1 and CDR2 are GTSNPN and SVGIG (reference sequence). V was pared by 0 bases and J by 4 bases, with 15 bases between. The CDR3 DNA reads TGTGCCTGGAGTGTATCTGGGGGCCGAGGCACTGAAGCTTTCTTT. Encoded protein: CAWSVSGGRGTEAFF.

The chain uses TRBV7-9 and TRBJ1-2, with D hard to call. Germline V CDR1 and CDR2: SEHNR, FQNEAQ (reference sequence). The CDR3 contains 16 residues. Deletions cut 2 bases from V and 3 bases from J, with 16 bases between. The CDR3 DNA reads TGTGCCAGCAGCTTAACTAGCGGGAGATTCGACTATGGCTACACCTTC. It translates to CASSLTSGRFDYGYTF.

This clone occurred a few times. The chain carries TRBV9 and TRBJ1-3; no reliable D call. V shed 4 bases and J shed 3 bases, with 14 bases lying between them. CDR3 length: 15 residues. Germline CDR1 is SGDLS and CDR2 is YYNGEE. The CDR3 bases are TGTGCCAGCAGCACAGCCGTCGGATTTGGAAACACCATATATTTT. Its protein product is CASSTAVGFGNTIYF. The full variable domain, rest sourced from reference TRBV9 and TRBJ1-3, is DSGVTQTPKHLITATGQRVTLRCSPRSGDLSVYWYQQSLDQGLQFLIQYYNGEERAKGNILERFSAQQFPDLHSELNLSSLELGDSALYFCASSTAVGFGNTIYFGEGSWLTVV.

This clone was counted only a few times. V usage is TRBV7-2 and J usage is TRBJ1-4; D uncertain. Germline assignment: CDR1 SGHTA and CDR2 FQGNSA. The CDR3 extends over 14 amino acids. V lost 4 bases to trimming and J lost 3 bases, with 9 bases between them. The DNA of the CDR3 is TGTGCCAGCAGCTCTGGACCGGCTAATGAAAAACTGTTTTTT. Protein: CASSSGPANEKLFF.

The chain has TRBV4-2 and TRBJ2-5; 7 nucleotides match TRBD1. This CDR3 is built from 17 residues. Germline V gene data show CDR1 as LGHNA and CDR2 as YNFKEQ. The V and J ends lost 4 bases and 4 bases, in that order; junction bases with no gene match: 15. Here the CDR3 reads CASSRDQKGALGETQYF. The CDR3 nucleotides read TGTGCCAGCAGCCGCGACCAAAAGGGGGCTCTCGGAGAGACCCAGTACTTC.

This chain connects TRBV7-9 to TRBJ2-7, with D possibly being TRBD2 (5 bases). Germline V gene lookup returns CDR1 SEHNR and CDR2 FQNEAQ (reference sequence). Trimming stripped 4 bases from V and 2 bases from J, with 15 bases between. The CDR3 extends over 15 amino acids. CDR3 sequence (DNA): TGTGCCAGCAGCTCCCTGTCACGGGGAGCCTACGAGCAGTACTTC. It encodes CASSSLSRGAYEQYF.

The chain has TRBV4-1 and TRBJ1-5; D is unclear. This CDR3 has 13 residues. V gave up 3 bases and J gave up 9 bases, with 12 bases separating them. The germline V gene has CDR1 MGHRA and CDR2 YSYEKL. Here the CDR3 reads CASSQGEALPQHF. The DNA for the CDR3 is TGCGCCAGCAGCCAGGGCGAGGCGCTGCCCCAGCATTTT.

This chain links TRBV29-1 with TRBJ2-3, with D perhaps given as TRBD1 or TRBD2 (6 bases each). The CDR3 runs 14 residues. Germline CDR1 and CDR2: SQVTM and ANQGSEA. The V and J ends lost 7 bases and 4 bases respectively, with 18 bases between them. This CDR3 is CSADVGGRADTQYF. The CDR3 region has the DNA TGCAGCGCGGACGTTGGGGGGCGGGCAGATACGCAGTATTTT.

This clone was detected only a few times. V usage is TRBV7-2 and J usage is TRBJ2-1; tentative D call: TRBD1 (6 bases). Between the trimmed V and J ends, which lost 5 bases and 7 bases, there was a span of 18 bases. The CDR3 length is 15 residues. Germline V lookup: CDR1 SGHTA, CDR2 FQGNSA. CDR3 bases: TGTGCCAGCAGCCCGCCGGGGCTGAGGGGGAATGAGCAGTTCTTC. Translated: CASSPPGLRGNEQFF.

The rearrangement joins TRBV7-2 to TRBJ1-2, with 7 bases identical to TRBD1. Trimming cost V 0 bases and J 8 bases; bases outside gene matches: 9. There are 15 residues in the CDR3. CDR1 and CDR2 (germline): SGHTA, FQGNSA. The CDR3 coding sequence is TGTGCCAGCAGCTTAGCAATGACAGGGCCTGGGGGCTACACCTTC. Translated: CASSLAMTGPGGYTF.